The clone carrying this T cell receptor beta chain turned up a few times. Its specificity is not known. This sample was included in a study of T cell repertoires in cytomegalovirus infection. The wider study: Selection of CMV epitopes for the study included recently identified HLA-C-restricted and well-studied HLA-B-restricted ones. Matching HLA type and CMV infection were both indicated by public TCR beta signatures. Overall study results and limits: Summed frequency of shared TCR beta families picked out CMV carriers who also had the relevant HLA. Predominance within the ex vivo response was attributable to HLA-C-restricted CMV-specific TCR beta clonotypes.

Using its own MiXCR run on the reads, TCRdb lists one record per CDR3 protein. The sample carries tens of thousands of distinct CDR3 sequences, roughly 20% recorded once. This CDR3 spans 16 amino acids. Germline trimming cut 4 bases from V and 2 bases from J; bases unmatched to any gene: 7. CDR1 MNHEY and CDR2 SVGAGI come from the germline V gene. The clonotype was recovered from a human donor in good health (CMV status not recorded). Some clones in this sample may be carry-over from other donors' samples. The input for sequencing was CD8+ T cells from cultured PBMCs, taken from culture after CMV antigen stimulation. This sequence joins TRBV6-5 and TRBJ2-1, with 8 bases lining up with TRBD2. CDR3 coding DNA: TGTGCCAGCAGTTCAGCGGGGGCCGGACCCTACAATGAGCAGTTCTTC. Translating it yields CASSSAGAGPYNEQFF.